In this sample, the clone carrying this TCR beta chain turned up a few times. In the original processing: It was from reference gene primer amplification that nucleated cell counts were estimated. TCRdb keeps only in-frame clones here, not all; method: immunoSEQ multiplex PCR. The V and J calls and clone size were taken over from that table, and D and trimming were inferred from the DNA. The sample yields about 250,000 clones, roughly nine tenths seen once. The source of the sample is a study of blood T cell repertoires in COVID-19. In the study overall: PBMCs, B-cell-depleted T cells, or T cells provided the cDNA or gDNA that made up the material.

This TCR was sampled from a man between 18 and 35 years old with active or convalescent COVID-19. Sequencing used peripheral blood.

CDR3 DNA sequence: TGTGCCAGCAGCTTAATCTCTACAGGGGGCGAAATCTATGGCTACACCTTC. The encoded protein is CASSLISTGGEIYGYTF. V is TRBV5-6 and J is TRBJ1-2; TRBD1 matches 9 bases. Germline V gene lookup returns CDR1 SGHDT and CDR2 YYEEEE. With 2 bases clipped from V and 4 bases from J, the junction kept 12 bases outside the gene matches. The CDR3 is 17 residues long.